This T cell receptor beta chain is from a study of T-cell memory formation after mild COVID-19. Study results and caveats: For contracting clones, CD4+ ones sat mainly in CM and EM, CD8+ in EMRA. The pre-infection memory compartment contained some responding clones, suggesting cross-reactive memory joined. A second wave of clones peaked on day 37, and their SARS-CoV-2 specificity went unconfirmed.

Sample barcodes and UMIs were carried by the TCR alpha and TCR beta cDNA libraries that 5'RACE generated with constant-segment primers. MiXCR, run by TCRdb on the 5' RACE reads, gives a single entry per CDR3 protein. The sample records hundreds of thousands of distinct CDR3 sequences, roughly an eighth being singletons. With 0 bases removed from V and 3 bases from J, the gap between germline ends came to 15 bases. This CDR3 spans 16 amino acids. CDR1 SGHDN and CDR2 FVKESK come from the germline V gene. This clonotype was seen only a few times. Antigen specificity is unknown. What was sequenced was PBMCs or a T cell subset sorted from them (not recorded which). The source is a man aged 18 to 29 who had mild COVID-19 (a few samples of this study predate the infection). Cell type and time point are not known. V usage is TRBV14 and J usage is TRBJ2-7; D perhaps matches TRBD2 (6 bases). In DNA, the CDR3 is TGTGCCAGCAGCCAAGATGGTAGCGGACTTTACTACGAGCAGTACTTC. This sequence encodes CASSQDGSGLYYEQYF.